This T cell receptor (beta chain) is drawn from a study of T cells in Graves' hyperthyroidism and ophthalmopathy. Concerning this clonotype itself: Antigen specificity is unknown. A read error may be the cause here, since a much bigger clone is one base away.

Germline loops: CDR1 MNHEY, CDR2 SVGEGT. The CDR3 runs to 13 residues. J gave up 6 bases and V 6 bases, and 5 bases lay outside the gene matches. Authors of the study amplified TCR beta CDR3 regions from RNA transcripts. The HTBI primer set was used in a first-round RT-PCR of the TCR CDR3. TCRdb redid the calling of the multiplex PCR reads with MiXCR, one entry per CDR3 protein. The table has about 380,000 distinct CDR3 sequences, approximately 17% seen once; the top ten hold around 40%. Study conclusions and caveats: The authors' 13 V-J model separated ophthalmopathy from stable hyperthyroidism.

The clonotype was recovered from a man between 18 and 35 years old with Graves' ophthalmopathy. The chain links TRBV6-2 or TRBV6-3 to TRBJ2-7; 10 bases match TRBD1. Specimen: blood. CDR3 DNA sequence: TGTGCCAGCAGCACCGGGACAGGGGCCGAGCAGTACTTC. It translates to CASSTGTGAEQYF.